The 10 T cell receptor beta chains reported below all come from one sample, sequenced in a study of early T cells in non-severe SARS-CoV-2 infection. In TCRdb, the 5' RACE reads were re-called with MiXCR into one record per CDR3 protein. The sample carries some 96,000 distinct CDR3 sequences, roughly 11% recorded once. The sequencing here drew on whole blood, taken at baseline. The origin of the receptors is an adult who was a healthcare worker with PCR-confirmed SARS-CoV-2 infection or an uninfected control (not recorded which).

This clonotype has only a few counts. The chain carries TRBV10-3 and TRBJ2-1, with D perhaps matching TRBD2 (6 bases). The CDR3 totals 19 residues. Germline CDR1 and CDR2: ENHRY and SYGVKD. V was shortened by 0 bases and J by 0 bases, with 18 bases between the two germline ends. DNA for the CDR3: TGTGCCATCAGTGAGTCCTGGCGGCTAGCGTCTAGCTCCTACAATGAGCAGTTCTTC. Its translation: CAISESWRLASSSYNEQFF.

There are a few counts of this clonotype. A read error may be the cause here, since a much bigger clone is one base away. The V call is TRBV4-2, the J call TRBJ2-5; 11 nucleotides line up with TRBD2. The junction had 2 bases not matched to a gene; V was cut back by 3 bases and J by 2 bases. The CDR3 contains 15 residues. Per germline, CDR1 LGHNA and CDR2 YNFKEQ. This CDR3 is CASSQGTSGQETQYF. CDR3 in DNA: TGTGCCAGCAGCCAGGGGACTAGCGGTCAAGAGACCCAGTACTTC.

Only one count was recorded for this clonotype. The J gene is TRBJ1-1, the V gene TRBV6-5; no clear D gene. The CDR3 runs 11 residues. Trimming shortened V by 7 bases and J by 6 bases, and 9 bases separated the two germline ends. The germline V gene has CDR1 MNHEY and CDR2 SVGAGI. Here the CDR3 reads CASNSGAEAFF. The CDR3 region has the DNA TGTGCCAGCAATTCCGGCGCTGAAGCTTTCTTT.

The chain couples TRBV29-1 to TRBJ2-5, with D unresolved. Trimming shortened V by 4 bases and J by 2 bases, and 8 bases separated the two germline ends. The CDR3 is 12 amino acids. Germline V gene sequence: CDR1 SQVTM, CDR2 ANQGSEA. CDR3 residues: CSVGEPQETQYF. The CDR3 nucleotides are TGCAGCGTTGGGGAACCACAAGAGACCCAGTACTTC. The entire variable domain, with the rest obtained from reference TRBV29-1 and TRBJ2-5, is as follows: SAVISQKPSRDICQRGTSLTIQCQVDSQVTMMFWYRQQPGQSLTLIATANQGSEATYESGFVIDKFPISRPNLTFSTLTVSNMSPEDSSIYLCSVGEPQETQYFGPGTRLLVL.

The sample holds a few counts of this clonotype. This may be a read error, as it is one base from a much larger clone. The chain recombines TRBV28 with TRBJ1-1; 9 bases agree with TRBD1. The CDR3 has 13 amino acids. After removal of 5 bases from V and 11 bases from J, the junction contained 9 bases not matched to a gene. Per germline, CDR1 MDHEN and CDR2 SYDVKM. The CDR3 sequence: CASSGLGQGRAFF. In DNA, the CDR3 is TGTGCCAGCAGTGGCCTCGGACAGGGGAGGGCTTTCTTT.

The chain employs TRBV10-3 and TRBJ1-1; D is unclear. Trimming shortened V by 3 bases and J by 4 bases, and 12 bases separated the two germline ends. Germline-derived CDR1 and CDR2 are ENHRY and SYGVKD. This CDR3 contains 14 residues. This CDR3 reads CAISDSAGITEAFF. CDR3 DNA: TGTGCCATCAGTGATAGCGCGGGCATCACTGAAGCTTTCTTT.

The V gene is TRBV5-1, the J gene TRBJ2-7; 7 bases are a match to TRBD2. This CDR3 has 15 residues. The junction had 5 bases not matched to a gene; V was cut back by 1 base and J by 1 base. CDR1 SGHRS and CDR2 YFSETQ come from the germline V gene. The CDR3 loop reads CASSLKSSGSYEQYF. Here the CDR3 DNA reads TGCGCCAGCAGCTTGAAGTCTAGCGGTTCCTACGAGCAGTACTTC. The variable domain in full, with the rest retrieved from reference TRBV5-1 and TRBJ2-7, is KAGVTQTPRYLIKTRGQQVTLSCSPISGHRSVSWYQQTPGQGLQFLFEYFSETQRNKGNFPGRFSGRQFSNSRSEMNVSTLELGDSALYLCASSLKSSGSYEQYFGPGTRLTVT.

This clonotype was observed at least ten times. This chain joins TRBV6-1 and TRBJ2-3; no reliable D call. The V end lost 5 bases, the J end lost 0 bases, and 15 bases lay between the germline ends. This CDR3 has 16 residues. From germline, CDR1 is MNHNS and CDR2 SASEGT. CDR3 loop: CASSPPPATSTDTQYF. The CDR3 DNA reads as TGTGCCAGCAGTCCCCCGCCGGCTACAAGCACAGATACGCAGTATTTT.

Only a few counts were recorded for this clonotype. The J gene is TRBJ2-1, the V gene TRBV5-1; 12 bases are a match to TRBD2. V shed 5 bases and J 6 bases; nucleotides not matched to a gene: 9. Germline values: CDR1 SGHRS, CDR2 YFSETQ. CDR3 length: 16 residues. The CDR3 nucleotides read TGCGCCAGCAGTAAACTAGCGGGAGGCAATAGCAATGAGCAGTTCTTC. It yields the protein CASSKLAGGNSNEQFF.

This clonotype appeared many times. V and J are TRBV6-4 and TRBJ1-2; TRBD1 might be the D (5 bases). V was clipped by 10 bases and J by 4 bases, with 13 bases between them. The CDR3 loop spans 12 amino acids. Germline CDR1 and CDR2: MRHNA and SNTAGT. CDR3 region: CANEGRSYGYTF. CDR3 coding DNA: TGTGCCAACGAGGGGCGGAGCTATGGCTACACCTTC.